These 9 T cell receptor beta chains share one sample of origin, sequenced in a study of T-cell reconstitution after alpha-beta-depleted transplantation in children. Study outcomes and limitations: T-cell counts and diversity at one year post-transplant came mainly from newly produced T cells.

Using unique molecular identifiers, the investigators prepared the TCRbeta library. TCRdb re-called the PCR reads with MiXCR, one entry per CDR3 protein. The sample holds some 300,000 distinct CDR3 sequences; just over 7.5% are singletons and the top ten take 9.1%. No antigen is known for these receptors. This sample comprised peripheral blood, obtained 360 days after TCRalphabeta/CD19-depleted stem cell transplant. These receptor sequences come from a female patient between 2 and 15 years old who had a stem cell transplant for Fanconi anemia, so the T cells may come from the graft donor.

This clonotype appeared a few times. The chain is built from TRBV28 and TRBJ2-3; D may correspond to TRBD1 or TRBD2 (5 bases each). The CDR3 consists of 16 residues. Germline CDR1 reads MDHEN; CDR2 reads SYDVKM. Trimming cost V 5 bases and J 2 bases, with 17 bases left between them. DNA for the CDR3: TGTGCCAGCAGTCGCCCGGGACGCCTGGCCACAGATACGCAGTATTTT. Translating gives CASSRPGRLATDTQYF.

The sample holds many counts of this clonotype. The V and J genes are TRBV6-5 and TRBJ1-1; weak D call: TRBD1 (5 bases). V lost 2 bases and J lost 5, with 9 bases in between. The germline V gene encodes CDR1 MNHEY and CDR2 SVGAGI. The CDR3 loop spans 13 amino acids. In DNA form, the CDR3 reads TGTGCCAGCAGTTACGTTGGGACGACTGAAGCTTTCTTT. Translation: CASSYVGTTEAFF.

A few counts support this clonotype. The chain links TRBV6-2 or TRBV6-3 to TRBJ2-1; 11 bases are a match to TRBD2. The V and J ends lost 4 bases and 2 bases, in that order; junction bases with no gene match: 4. Looked up from germline, CDR1 is MNHEY and CDR2 is SVGEGT. The CDR3 is 16 amino acids. The CDR3 bases are TGTGCCAGCAGTTCTGGGACTAGCGGCCCCTACAATGAGCAGTTCTTC. It yields the protein CASSSGTSGPYNEQFF.

The sample holds a few counts of this clonotype. The rearrangement uses TRBV18 and TRBJ1-2, with 7 nucleotides matching TRBD1. The V and J ends lost 5 bases and 5 bases, in that order; junction bases with no gene match: 14. This CDR3 region has 16 residues. Looked up from germline, CDR1 is KGHSH and CDR2 is LQKENI. The CDR3 reads CASSSTGVDYNYGYTF. CDR3 DNA: TGTGCCAGCTCATCAACAGGGGTCGACTATAATTATGGCTACACCTTC. Filled out from reference TRBV18 and TRBJ1-2, the complete variable domain reads NAGVMQNPRHLVRRRGQEARLRCSPMKGHSHVYWYRQLPEEGLKFMVYLQKENIIDESGMPKERFSAEFPKEGPSILRIQQVVRGDSAAYFCASSSTGVDYNYGYTFGSGTRLTVV.

This clonotype has only a few counts. The chain links TRBV6-2 or TRBV6-3 to TRBJ2-2; 9 nucleotides match TRBD1. The CDR3 runs 17 residues. Germline-derived CDR1 and CDR2 are MNHEY and SVGEGT. After removal of 4 bases from V and 5 bases from J, the junction contained 11 bases not matched to a gene. In DNA, the CDR3 is TGTGCCAGCAGTTCCGGGACAGGGAGGTTAAGAACCGGGGAGCTGTTTTTT. It translates to CASSSGTGRLRTGELFF.

This clonotype was seen a single time. V is TRBV6-1 and J is TRBJ2-7; D is unclear. CDR1 and CDR2 (germline): MNHNS, SASEGT. The germline V and J ends were trimmed by 11 bases and 1 base, with 15 bases remaining between them. The CDR3 length is 13 residues. DNA for the CDR3: TGTGCCTGCGGCCATGGGATATCCTACGAGCAGTACTTC. Translating it yields CACGHGISYEQYF.

This clonotype was seen more than once but under ten times. The chain employs TRBV7-3 and TRBJ2-2; a weak D match, TRBD2 (6 bases). Germline-derived CDR1 and CDR2 are SGHTA and FQGTGA. V gave up 5 bases and J gave up 6 bases, with 19 bases separating them. The CDR3 has 16 residues. The CDR3 region is CASSPRDFRGAGELFF. Here the CDR3 DNA reads TGTGCCAGCAGCCCACGGGACTTCCGTGGGGCCGGGGAGCTGTTTTTT.

This clonotype was seen repeatedly, ten times or more. CDR3 region: CASSSYTGTGWTDTQYF. As DNA, the CDR3 is TGTGCCAGCAGTTCCTACACCGGGACAGGGTGGACAGATACGCAGTATTTT. The chain links TRBV28 to TRBJ2-3; 9 bases map to TRBD1. Unmatched junction bases numbered 11, after V lost 4 bases and J lost 3 bases. The CDR3 is made up of 17 amino acids. Per germline, CDR1 MDHEN and CDR2 SYDVKM.

This clonotype has at least ten counts. This sequence joins TRBV28 and TRBJ2-5; D remains unclear. Per the germline V gene, CDR1 is MDHEN and CDR2 is SYDVKM. The CDR3 runs to 15 residues. Trimming took off 7 bases at V and 3 bases at J, with 18 bases between the two ends. The CDR3 reads CASNPALSLKETQYF. The CDR3 DNA reads TGTGCCAGCAACCCGGCCCTTTCCTTAAAAGAGACCCAGTACTTC.